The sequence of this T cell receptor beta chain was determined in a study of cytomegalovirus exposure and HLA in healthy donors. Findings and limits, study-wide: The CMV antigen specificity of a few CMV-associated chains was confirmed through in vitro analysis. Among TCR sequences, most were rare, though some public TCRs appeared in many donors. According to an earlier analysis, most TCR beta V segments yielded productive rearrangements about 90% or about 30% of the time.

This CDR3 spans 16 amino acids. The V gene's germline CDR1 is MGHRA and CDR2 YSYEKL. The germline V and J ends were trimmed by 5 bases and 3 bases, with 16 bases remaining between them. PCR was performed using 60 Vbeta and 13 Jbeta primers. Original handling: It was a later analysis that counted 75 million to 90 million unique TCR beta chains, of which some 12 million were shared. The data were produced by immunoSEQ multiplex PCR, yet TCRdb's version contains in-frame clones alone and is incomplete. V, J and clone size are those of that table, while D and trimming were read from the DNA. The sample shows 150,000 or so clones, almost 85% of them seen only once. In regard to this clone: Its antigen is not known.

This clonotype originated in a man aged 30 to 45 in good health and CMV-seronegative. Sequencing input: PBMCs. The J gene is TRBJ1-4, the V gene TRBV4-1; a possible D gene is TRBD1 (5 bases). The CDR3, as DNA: TGCGCCAGCAGCGATACAGGTTGGAGCCCTAATGAAAAACTGTTTTTT. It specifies CASSDTGWSPNEKLFF.